Detailed here is one T cell receptor (beta chain). The antigen is unknown. Sequenced by immunoSEQ multiplex PCR; TCRdb stores in-frame clones only, minus some. The sample has 950,000 to 1,100,000 clones; about 80% are singletons. This specimen comes from a study of shared clonotypes between healthy human individuals. General study results and limits: A generally larger estimated richness was seen in naive subsets than in memory subsets. Clonotypes which were not shared had lower generation probabilities than clonotypes that all four donors shared.

The study separated CD4+ cells into CD45RA+ naive and CD45RA-negative memory subsets. This CDR3 comprises 14 residues. Per germline, CDR1 SGHTA and CDR2 FQGNSA. V was clipped by 2 bases and J by 3 bases, with 8 bases between them. The specimen was memory CD4+ T cells from PBMCs. Stated subset: CD45RA-negative fraction. The chain employs TRBV7-2 and TRBJ1-5; the D is unclear. The TCR sequence derives from a man between 18 and 35 years old in good health. Some clones in this sample may be carry-over from other donors' samples. The CDR3 DNA is TGTGCCAGCAGCTTAAATGCACTCAATCAGCCCCAGCATTTT. Amino acid sequence: CASSLNALNQPQHF.